Each of the 18 T cell receptor beta chains below was sequenced from the same sample in a study of siplizumab effects on memory and regulatory T cells. TCRdb's copy holds only in-frame clones and misses some; the assay was immunoSEQ multiplex PCR. Found here are approximately 48,000 clones, over 90% of them singletons; the top ten hold roughly 18%. The sample consisted of CD8+ T cells sorted from blood. Receptors originate from a human donor in good health.

Turning to this clone: The identical CDR3 is also encoded by other nucleotide sequences in the sample. The rearrangement joins TRBV7-9 to TRBJ1-2; 7 nucleotides align to TRBD1. With V trimmed by 4 bases and J by 8 bases, 16 bases remained unmatched. The CDR3 runs to 16 residues. Germline V gives CDR1 SEHNR, CDR2 FQNEAQ (reference sequence). CDR3 amino acids: CASSSTILDREYGYTF. CDR3 in DNA: TGTGCCAGCAGCTCGACGATCCTTGACAGGGAATACGGCTACACCTTC.

The genes are TRBV29-1 and TRBJ2-3, with 7 bases aligning to TRBD1. The CDR3 has 15 amino acids. Germline V gene data show CDR1 as SQVTM and CDR2 as ANQGSEA. With V trimmed by 3 bases and J by 1 base, 7 bases remained unmatched. The CDR3, as DNA: TGCAGCGTTGATAGTTACGGACAGGGCACAGATACGCAGTATTTT. Encoded protein: CSVDSYGQGTDTQYF.

CDR3 sequence (DNA): TGTGCCAGCAGTTTAGGGGGCGGGGGAGGGAATCAGCCCCAGCATTTT. It is translated as CASSLGGGGGNQPQHF. V and J are TRBV27 and TRBJ1-5; D is perhaps TRBD1 (6 bases). The CDR3 consists of 16 residues. V was cut by 2 bases and J by 4 bases, with 15 bases left in between. The V gene's germline CDR1 is MNHEY and CDR2 SMNVEV (reference sequence).

This clone has just one count. The rearrangement uses TRBV7-9 and TRBJ2-5; 8 nucleotides agree with TRBD1. The CDR3 covers 15 residues. With 4 bases clipped from V and 4 bases from J, the junction kept 8 bases outside the gene matches. From germline, CDR1 is SEHNR and CDR2 FQNEAQ (reference sequence). In DNA, the CDR3 is TGTGCCAGCAGCTCCCGAGGACAGGGAAGAGAGACCCAGTACTTC. Its translation is CASSSRGQGRETQYF.

This chain uses TRBV5-1 with TRBJ2-3; no clear D. The germline CDR1 and CDR2 sequences are SGHRS and YFSETQ. The V end lost 6 bases, the J end lost 3 bases, and 14 bases lay between the germline ends. This CDR3 spans 14 amino acids. The CDR3 bases are TGCGCCAGCACTTCTGCGGTTCTAACAGATACGCAGTATTTT. Amino acid sequence: CASTSAVLTDTQYF.

The chain links TRBV5-8 to TRBJ2-5; 7 nucleotides line up with TRBD1. Germline V gene lookup returns CDR1 SGHTS and CDR2 YDEGEE. After removal of 7 bases from V and 2 bases from J, the junction contained 8 bases not matched to a gene. The CDR3 length is 14 residues. The CDR3 region is CASSGTAMQETQYF. In nucleotides, the CDR3 is TGTGCCAGCTCCGGGACAGCTATGCAAGAGACCCAGTACTTC. The whole variable domain, remainder taken from reference TRBV5-8 and TRBJ2-5, is EAGVTQSPTHLIKTRGQQATLRCSPISGHTSVYWYQQALGLGLQFLLWYDEGEERNRGNFPPRFSGRQFPNYSSELNVNALELEDSALYLCASSGTAMQETQYFGPGTRLLVL.

The chain links TRBV9 to TRBJ1-2, with 7 bases fitting TRBD1. The CDR3 is 12 amino acids. Germline CDR1 is SGDLS and CDR2 is YYNGEE. Germline trimming cut 3 bases from V and 5 bases from J; bases unmatched to any gene: 1. The CDR3 sequence is CASSGTGYGYTF. The CDR3 bases are TGTGCCAGCAGCGGGACAGGATATGGCTACACCTTC. Variable domain in full (rest from reference TRBV9 and TRBJ1-2): DSGVTQTPKHLITATGQRVTLRCSPRSGDLSVYWYQQSLDQGLQFLIQYYNGEERAKGNILERFSAQQFPDLHSELNLSSLELGDSALYFCASSGTGYGYTFGSGTRLTVV.

The rearrangement joins TRBV9 to TRBJ2-7; no definite D call. CDR3 length: 13 residues. Trimming left V 2 bases short and J 5 bases short, with 11 bases between. CDR1 is SGDLS and CDR2 is YYNGEE in the germline V gene. CDR3 sequence: CASSVSPYNEQYF. CDR3 nucleotides: TGTGCCAGCAGCGTTTCCCCCTACAACGAGCAGTACTTC.

The rearrangement uses TRBV9 and TRBJ2-1, with 12 bases fitting TRBD2. CDR1 is SGDLS, CDR2 YYNGEE, per germline. V shed 0 bases and J 2 bases; nucleotides not matched to a gene: 6. The CDR3 is 18 residues long. The CDR3 coding sequence is TGTGCCAGCAGCGTAGGTCTAGCGGGAGGGGCTACCTACAATGAGCAGTTCTTC. Its protein is CASSVGLAGGATYNEQFF.

This rearrangement joins TRBV28 to TRBJ1-2; D may be TRBD1 (5 bases). Germline V gene lookup returns CDR1 MDHEN and CDR2 SYDVKM. The V and J ends lost 3 bases and 2 bases respectively, with 7 bases between them. The CDR3 runs to 13 residues. The CDR3 reads CASSLGPNYGYTF. The DNA of the CDR3 is TGTGCCAGCAGTTTGGGACCAAACTATGGCTACACCTTC.

In this sample, this clone turned up once. The chain employs TRBV5-1 and TRBJ2-7, with D maybe TRBD2 (5 bases). The CDR3 extends over 15 amino acids. Germline CDR1 and CDR2: SGHRS and YFSETQ. V was clipped by 0 bases and J by 2 bases, with 12 bases between them. As DNA, the CDR3 is TGCGCCAGCAGCTTGGAGTGGAGCGGAACCTACGAGCAGTACTTC. Amino acid sequence: CASSLEWSGTYEQYF. Based on the CDR3 plus reference TRBV5-1 and TRBJ2-7, the full variable domain is KAGVTQTPRYLIKTRGQQVTLSCSPISGHRSVSWYQQTPGQGLQFLFEYFSETQRNKGNFPGRFSGRQFSNSRSEMNVSTLELGDSALYLCASSLEWSGTYEQYFGPGTRLTVT.

The chain joins TRBV10-3 to TRBJ2-1; D might be TRBD2 (6 bases). Between the trimmed V and J ends, which lost 2 bases and 2 bases, there was a span of 19 bases. CDR1 ENHRY and CDR2 SYGVKD come from the germline V gene. The CDR3 consists of 18 residues. This chain's CDR3 is CAISENGGRRDAYNEQFF. The CDR3 bases are TGTGCCATCAGTGAGAACGGCGGACGGAGGGACGCCTACAATGAGCAGTTCTTC.

The chain uses TRBV19 and TRBJ1-2; 9 bases agree with TRBD1. The CDR3 is 15 residues long. The germline gives CDR1 LNHDA, CDR2 SQIVND (reference sequence). Germline trimming cut 10 bases from V and 4 bases from J; bases unmatched to any gene: 13. The CDR3 spells CATSTGGLPFYGYTF. CDR3 nucleotide sequence: TGTGCCACCTCGACAGGGGGACTACCCTTCTATGGCTACACCTTC.

This chain connects TRBV27 to TRBJ2-3; 12 positions match TRBD2. The germline V gene has CDR1 MNHEY and CDR2 SMNVEV (reference sequence). Trimming at V came to 5 bases and at J to 1 base, leaving 13 bases not matched to a gene. The CDR3 has 19 residues. This chain's CDR3 is CASSQKLAGGSLGTDTQYF. CDR3 DNA sequence: TGTGCCAGCAGTCAAAAACTAGCGGGAGGAAGCTTGGGCACAGATACGCAGTATTTT.

This chain uses TRBV5-1 with TRBJ1-4, with D perhaps matching TRBD1 (5 bases). Germline-derived CDR1 and CDR2 are SGHRS and YFSETQ. V lost 4 bases and J 7 bases, leaving 17 bases between the germline ends. This CDR3 has 15 amino acids. In DNA, the CDR3 is TGCGCCAGCAGCCAGGTAAAAGGACAAGGTGAAAAACTGTTTTTT. Its translation: CASSQVKGQGEKLFF.

The CDR3 DNA reads TGTGCCAGCAGGTTGACTAGCGGAATATGGGATGAGCAGTTCTTC. It translates to CASRLTSGIWDEQFF. The chain couples TRBV11-2 to TRBJ2-1; 9 bases fit TRBD2. After removal of 6 bases from V and 8 bases from J, the junction contained 11 bases not matched to a gene. The CDR3 is made up of 15 amino acids. The germline CDR1 and CDR2 sequences are SGHAT and FQNNGV.

The CDR3 protein is CASSPLADSTDTQYF. The CDR3 nucleotides are TGTGCCAGCAGCCCATTAGCGGATAGCACAGATACGCAGTATTTT. V and J are TRBV11-3 and TRBJ2-3, with D maybe TRBD2 (6 bases). Germline V gene sequence: CDR1 SGHNT, CDR2 YENEEA. The V end lost 5 bases, the J end lost 0 bases, and 12 bases lay between the germline ends. The CDR3 contains 15 residues.

This chain links TRBV9 with TRBJ2-1; no reliable D call. The length of the CDR3 is 14 residues. Trimming stripped 0 bases from V and 4 bases from J, with 8 bases between. The germline gives CDR1 SGDLS, CDR2 YYNGEE. The CDR3 here is CASSVALQYNEQFF. In nucleotides, the CDR3 is TGTGCCAGCAGCGTAGCCCTACAATACAATGAGCAGTTCTTC.